Below, 4 T cell receptor beta chains from the same sample are listed, as sequenced in a study of T cells in Graves' hyperthyroidism and ophthalmopathy. Amplified TCR beta CDR3 regions derived from RNA transcripts. The TCR CDR3 was amplified in a first-round RT-PCR using the HTBI primer set. TCRdb independently ran MiXCR on the multiplex PCR reads; one entry per CDR3 protein. The profile shows about 420,000 distinct CDR3 sequences, approximately 14% of them singletons. The sequencing sample was made of blood. These TCRs come from a woman between 18 and 30 years old with Graves' hyperthyroidism.

CDR3 DNA sequence: TGTGCCAGCAGCCCTGGACTAGCGGGAGAAGGCATAAAGTTCTTC. Its protein is CASSPGLAGEGIKFF. The V gene is TRBV7-3, the J gene TRBJ2-1; 13 bases fit TRBD2. CDR1 and CDR2 (germline): SGHTA, FQGTGA. CDR3 length: 15 amino acids. After removal of 5 bases from V and 14 bases from J, the junction contained 12 bases not matched to a gene.

This clonotype was counted a single time. The genes are TRBV5-5 and TRBJ2-7; 8 bases match TRBD2. CDR1 SGHKS and CDR2 YYEKEE come from the germline V gene (reference sequence). Trimming at V came to 2 bases and at J to 1 base, leaving 8 bases not matched to a gene. This CDR3 spans 16 amino acids. The CDR3 bases are TGTGCCAGCAGCTTCGGAAGTGGCGGGGGGTCCTACGAGCAGTACTTC. It encodes CASSFGSGGGSYEQYF.

Ten or more counts support this clonotype. The rearrangement uses TRBV20-1 and TRBJ2-7, with 8 bases matching TRBD1. The trim removed 3 bases at V and 2 bases at J, leaving 6 bases unmatched. The CDR3 consists of 14 residues. Germline loops: CDR1 DFQATT, CDR2 SNEGSKA (reference sequence). This chain's CDR3 is CSASAIQGAYEQYF. CDR3 in DNA: TGCAGTGCTAGCGCCATACAGGGGGCCTACGAGCAGTACTTC.

This clonotype has just a few counts. The chain carries TRBV6-1 and TRBJ1-6, with 7 bases lining up with TRBD1. Per germline, CDR1 MNHNS and CDR2 SASEGT. The length of the CDR3 is 14 residues. J lost 7 bases, V lost 6 bases, and 6 bases had no gene match. The DNA for the CDR3 is TGTGCCAGCAGGACGGGACAGTTGAATTCACCCCTCCACTTT. Amino acids: CASRTGQLNSPLHF.